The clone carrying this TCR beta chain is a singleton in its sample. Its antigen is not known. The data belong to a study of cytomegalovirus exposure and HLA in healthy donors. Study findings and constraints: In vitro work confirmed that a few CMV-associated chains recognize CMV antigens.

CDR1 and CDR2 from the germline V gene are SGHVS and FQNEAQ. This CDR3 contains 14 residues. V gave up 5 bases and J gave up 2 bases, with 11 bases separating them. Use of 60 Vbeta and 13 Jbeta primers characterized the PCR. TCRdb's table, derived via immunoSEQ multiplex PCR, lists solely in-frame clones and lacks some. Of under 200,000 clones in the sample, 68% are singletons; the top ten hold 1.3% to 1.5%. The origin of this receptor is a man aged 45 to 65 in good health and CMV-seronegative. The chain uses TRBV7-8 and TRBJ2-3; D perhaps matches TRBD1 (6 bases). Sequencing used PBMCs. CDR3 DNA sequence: TGTGCCAGCAGCGCCTACAGGGACACAGATACGCAGTATTTT. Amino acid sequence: CASSAYRDTDTQYF.